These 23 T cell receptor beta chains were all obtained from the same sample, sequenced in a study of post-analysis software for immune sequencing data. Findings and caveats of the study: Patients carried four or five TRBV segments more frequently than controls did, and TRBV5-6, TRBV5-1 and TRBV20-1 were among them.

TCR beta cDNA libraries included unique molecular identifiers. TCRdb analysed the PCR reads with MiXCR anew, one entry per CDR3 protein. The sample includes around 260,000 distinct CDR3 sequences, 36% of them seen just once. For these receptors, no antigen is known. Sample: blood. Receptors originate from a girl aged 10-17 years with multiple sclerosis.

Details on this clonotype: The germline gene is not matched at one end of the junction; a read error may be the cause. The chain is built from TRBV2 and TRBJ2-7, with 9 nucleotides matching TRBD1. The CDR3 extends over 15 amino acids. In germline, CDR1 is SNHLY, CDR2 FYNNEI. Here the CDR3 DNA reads TGTGCCAGCCGTGAAAACAGGGGGCCAGGCAATGAGCAGTACTTC. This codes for CASRENRGPGNEQYF.

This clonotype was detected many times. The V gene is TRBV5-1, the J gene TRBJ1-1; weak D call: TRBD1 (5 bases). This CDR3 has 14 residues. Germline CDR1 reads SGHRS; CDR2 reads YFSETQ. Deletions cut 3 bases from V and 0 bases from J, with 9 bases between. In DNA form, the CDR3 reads TGCGCCAGCAGCTCGGGACTCCTGAACACTGAAGCTTTCTTT. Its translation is CASSSGLLNTEAFF.

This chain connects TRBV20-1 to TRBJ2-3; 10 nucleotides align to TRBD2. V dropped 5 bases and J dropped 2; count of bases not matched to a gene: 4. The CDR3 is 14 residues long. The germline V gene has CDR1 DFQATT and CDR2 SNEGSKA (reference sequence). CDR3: CSAWTSGITDTQYF. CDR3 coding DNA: TGCAGTGCTTGGACTAGCGGAATCACAGATACGCAGTATTTT.

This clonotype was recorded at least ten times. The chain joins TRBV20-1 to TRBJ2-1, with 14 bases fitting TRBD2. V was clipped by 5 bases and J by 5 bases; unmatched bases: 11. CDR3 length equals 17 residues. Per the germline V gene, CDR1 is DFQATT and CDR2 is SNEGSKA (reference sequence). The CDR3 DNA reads TGCAGTGCTCTTACCGGGACTAGCGGGAGTTTCGACAATGAGCAGTTCTTC. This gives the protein CSALTGTSGSFDNEQFF.

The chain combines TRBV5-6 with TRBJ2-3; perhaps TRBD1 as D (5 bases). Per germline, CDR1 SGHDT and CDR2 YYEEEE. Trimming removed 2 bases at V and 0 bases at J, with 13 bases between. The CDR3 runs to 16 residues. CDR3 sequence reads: CASSLGALESTDTQYF. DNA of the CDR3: TGTGCCAGCAGCTTAGGGGCCCTGGAAAGCACAGATACGCAGTATTTT.

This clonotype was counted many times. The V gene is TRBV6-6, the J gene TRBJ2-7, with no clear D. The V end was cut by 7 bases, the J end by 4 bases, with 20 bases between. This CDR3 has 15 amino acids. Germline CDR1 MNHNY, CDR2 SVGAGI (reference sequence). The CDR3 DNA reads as TGTGCCAGCATCGCTATCGAGACCCGAAGGTACGAGCAGTACTTC. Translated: CASIAIETRRYEQYF.

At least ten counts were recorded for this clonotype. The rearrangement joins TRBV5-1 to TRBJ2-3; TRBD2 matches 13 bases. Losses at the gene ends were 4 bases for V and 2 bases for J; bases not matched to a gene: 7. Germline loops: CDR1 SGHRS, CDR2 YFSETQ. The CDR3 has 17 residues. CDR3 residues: CASSPGLAGTLTDTQYF. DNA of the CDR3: TGCGCCAGCAGCCCGGGACTAGCGGGGACCCTCACAGATACGCAGTATTTT. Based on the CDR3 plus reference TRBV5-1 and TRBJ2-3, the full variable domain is KAGVTQTPRYLIKTRGQQVTLSCSPISGHRSVSWYQQTPGQGLQFLFEYFSETQRNKGNFPGRFSGRQFSNSRSEMNVSTLELGDSALYLCASSPGLAGTLTDTQYFGPGTRLTVL.

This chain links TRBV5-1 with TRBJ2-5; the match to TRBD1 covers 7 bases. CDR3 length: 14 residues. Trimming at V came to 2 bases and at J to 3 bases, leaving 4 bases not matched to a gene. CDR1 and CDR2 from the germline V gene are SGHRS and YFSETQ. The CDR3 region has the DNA TGCGCCAGCAGCTTACACGGGACAGAAGAGACCCAGTACTTC. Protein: CASSLHGTEETQYF.

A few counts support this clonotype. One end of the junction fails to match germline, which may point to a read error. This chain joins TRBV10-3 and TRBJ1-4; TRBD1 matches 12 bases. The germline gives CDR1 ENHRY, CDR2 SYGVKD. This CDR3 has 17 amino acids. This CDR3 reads CASSPGQGAPGNEKRFF. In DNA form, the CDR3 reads TGTGCCAGCAGCCCGGGACAGGGGGCGCCCGGTAATGAAAAACGGTTTTTT.

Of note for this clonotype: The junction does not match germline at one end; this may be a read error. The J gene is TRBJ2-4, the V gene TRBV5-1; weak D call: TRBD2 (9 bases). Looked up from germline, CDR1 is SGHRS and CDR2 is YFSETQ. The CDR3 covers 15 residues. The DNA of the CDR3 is TGCGTCAGCAGGCGGGAGGGCAGGGGGCGCGACATTCAGTACTTC. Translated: CVSRREGRGRDIQYF.

The CDR3: CASSEYRDMDTQYF. The CDR3 bases are TGTGCCAGCAGTGAATACAGGGATATGGATACGCAGTATTTT. This chain connects TRBV25-1 to TRBJ2-3; TRBD1 is a possible D gene (5 bases). The CDR3 spans 14 residues. Trimming removed 0 bases at V and 6 bases at J, with 10 bases between. CDR1 and CDR2 from the germline V gene are MGHDK and SYGVNS.

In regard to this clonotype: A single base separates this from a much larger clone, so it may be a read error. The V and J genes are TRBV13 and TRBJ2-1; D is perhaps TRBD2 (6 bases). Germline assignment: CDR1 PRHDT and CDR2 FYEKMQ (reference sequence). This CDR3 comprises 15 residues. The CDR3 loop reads CASSTRGWGYNELFF. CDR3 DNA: TGTGCCAGCAGCACGCGGGGTTGGGGTTACAATGAGCTGTTCTTC.

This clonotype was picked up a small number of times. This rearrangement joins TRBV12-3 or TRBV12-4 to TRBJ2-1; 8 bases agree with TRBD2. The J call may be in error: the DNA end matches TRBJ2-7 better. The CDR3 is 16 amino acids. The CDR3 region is CASSPSGGRGYNEQYF. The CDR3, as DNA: TGTGCCAGCAGTCCGTCGGGGGGGCGGGGGTACAATGAGCAGTACTTC.

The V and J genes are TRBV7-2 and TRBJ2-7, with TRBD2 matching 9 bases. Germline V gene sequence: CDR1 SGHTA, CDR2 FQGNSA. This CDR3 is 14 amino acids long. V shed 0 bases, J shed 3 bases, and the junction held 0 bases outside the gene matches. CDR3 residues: CASSLASGGYEQYF. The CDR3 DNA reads TGTGCCAGCAGCTTAGCTAGCGGGGGCTACGAGCAGTACTTC.

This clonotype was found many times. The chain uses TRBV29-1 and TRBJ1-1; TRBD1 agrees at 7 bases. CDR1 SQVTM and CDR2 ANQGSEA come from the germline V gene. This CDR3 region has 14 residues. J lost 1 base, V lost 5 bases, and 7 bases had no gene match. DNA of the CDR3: TGCAGCGTTCACCGGGACAGCCGGAACACTGAAGCTTTCTTT. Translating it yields CSVHRDSRNTEAFF.

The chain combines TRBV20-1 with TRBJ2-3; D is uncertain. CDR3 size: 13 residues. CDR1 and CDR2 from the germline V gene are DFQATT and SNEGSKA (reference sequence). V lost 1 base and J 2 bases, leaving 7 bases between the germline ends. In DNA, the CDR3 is TGCAGTGCTAGAGTTACGACCACAGATACGCAGTATTTT. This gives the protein CSARVTTTDTQYF.

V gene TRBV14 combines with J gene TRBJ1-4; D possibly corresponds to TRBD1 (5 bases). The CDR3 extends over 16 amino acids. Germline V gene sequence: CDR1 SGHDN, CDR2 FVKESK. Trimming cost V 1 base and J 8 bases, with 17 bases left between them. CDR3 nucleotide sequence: TGTGCCAGCAGCCAAGGCCTCGGGGGACGGGGAGAAAAACTGTTTTTT. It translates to CASSQGLGGRGEKLFF. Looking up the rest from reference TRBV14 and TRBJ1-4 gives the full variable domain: EAGVTQFPSHSVIEKGQTVTLRCDPISGHDNLYWYRRVMGKEIKFLLHFVKESKQDESGMPNNRFLAERTGGTYSTLKVQPAELEDSGVYFCASSQGLGGRGEKLFFGSGTQLSVL.

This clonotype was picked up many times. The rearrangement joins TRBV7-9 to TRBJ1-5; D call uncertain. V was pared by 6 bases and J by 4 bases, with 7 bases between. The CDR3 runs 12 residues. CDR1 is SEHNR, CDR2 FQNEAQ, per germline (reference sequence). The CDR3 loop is CASSLGNQPQHF. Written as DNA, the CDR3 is TGTGCCAGCAGTTTGGGGAATCAGCCCCAGCATTTT.

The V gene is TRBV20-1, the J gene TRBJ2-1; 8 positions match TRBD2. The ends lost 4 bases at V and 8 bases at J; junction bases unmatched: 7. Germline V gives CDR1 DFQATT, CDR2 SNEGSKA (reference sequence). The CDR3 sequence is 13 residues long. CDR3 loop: CSAIRTSWDEQFF. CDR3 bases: TGCAGTGCTATTAGGACTAGCTGGGATGAGCAGTTCTTC.

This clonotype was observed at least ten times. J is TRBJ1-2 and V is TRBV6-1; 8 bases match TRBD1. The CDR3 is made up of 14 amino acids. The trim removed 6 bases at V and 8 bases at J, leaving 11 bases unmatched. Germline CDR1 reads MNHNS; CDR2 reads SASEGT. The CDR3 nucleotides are TGTGCCAGCAGGGGGGCTCAGGGGGCGCGAGGCTACACCTTC. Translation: CASRGAQGARGYTF.

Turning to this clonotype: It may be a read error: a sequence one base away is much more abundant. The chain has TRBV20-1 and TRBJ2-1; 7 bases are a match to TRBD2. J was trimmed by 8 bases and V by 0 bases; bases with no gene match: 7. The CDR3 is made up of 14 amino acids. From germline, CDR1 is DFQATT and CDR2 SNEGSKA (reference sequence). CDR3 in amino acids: CSARDAGANYEQFF. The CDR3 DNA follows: TGCAGTGCTAGAGATGCGGGAGCCAACTATGAGCAGTTCTTC.

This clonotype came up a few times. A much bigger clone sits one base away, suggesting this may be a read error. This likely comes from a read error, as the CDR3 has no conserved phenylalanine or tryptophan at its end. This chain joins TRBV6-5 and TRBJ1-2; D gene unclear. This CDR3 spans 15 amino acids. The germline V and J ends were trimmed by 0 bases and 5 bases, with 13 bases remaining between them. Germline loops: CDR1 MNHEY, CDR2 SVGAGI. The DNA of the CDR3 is TGTGCCAGCAGTTACTCAGAATTCTCGGGGTATGGCTACACCCTC. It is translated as CASSYSEFSGYGYTL.

DNA for the CDR3: TGCGCCAGCAGCTTGGATTTGTACAATGAGCAGTACTTC. Amino acid sequence: CASSLDLYNEQYF. J is TRBJ2-1 and V is TRBV5-1; no definite D call. Gene TRBJ2-7 matches the end of the DNA better, so the J call may be wrong. The germline gives CDR1 SGHRS, CDR2 YFSETQ. The CDR3 sequence is 13 residues long.